This TCR beta chain was obtained from a study of blood T cell repertoires in COVID-19. Germline V CDR1 and CDR2: MGHRA, YSYEKL. Trimming shortened V by 1 base and J by 0 bases, and 10 bases separated the two germline ends. The CDR3 spans 16 residues. Original processing notes: Estimates of nucleated cell counts were drawn from the amplification of reference gene primers. Libraries were prepared by immunoSEQ multiplex PCR; TCRdb keeps only in-frame clonotypes and omits some of them. That table supplies the V and J calls and clone size; D and trimming were determined from the DNA. Found here are 150,000 to 200,000 clones, 90% of them singletons; the top ten hold roughly 0.6%.

The sequence derives from a man in his fifties with acute or convalescent COVID-19. The chain links TRBV4-1 to TRBJ2-1; a possible D gene is TRBD1 (5 bases). The sample consisted of peripheral blood. This CDR3 is CASSQAPGNSYNEQFF. Written as DNA, the CDR3 is TGCGCCAGCAGCCAAGCCCCAGGGAACTCCTACAATGAGCAGTTCTTC.